The present TCR beta chain was sequenced within a study of blood T cell repertoires in COVID-19. From germline, CDR1 is SGDLS and CDR2 YYNGEE. The CDR3 totals 17 residues. J was trimmed by 2 bases and V by 2 bases; bases with no gene match: 13. As originally analysed: The assay estimated nucleated cells by amplifying reference gene primers. Using immunoSEQ multiplex PCR, the repertoire was profiled, and TCRdb retains in-frame clones only, with some absent. That table supplies the V and J calls and clone size; D and trimming were determined from the DNA. Here the sample spans some 350,000 clones, over 75% being singletons.

The V and J genes are TRBV9 and TRBJ2-7; TRBD2 matches 7 bases. This TCR derives from a man aged 25 to 45 who had recovered from COVID-19. The sequenced material came from PBMCs or T cells enriched from blood (not recorded which). CDR3 DNA: TGTGCCAGCAGCGTTAACGGTGTTGGGAGGGACCCCTACGAGCAGTACTTC. It is translated as CASSVNGVGRDPYEQYF.